This is a list of T cell receptor beta chains from one sample in a study of cytomegalovirus exposure and HLA in healthy donors. Libraries were prepared by immunoSEQ multiplex PCR; TCRdb keeps only in-frame clonotypes and omits some of them. The table records under 110,000 clones, about 80% of them present only once. The sample consisted of PBMCs. The origin of the receptors is a man between 35 and 55 years old in good health and CMV-seronegative. CDR3s include the opening cysteine and the closing phenylalanine or tryptophan. A D gene is named only where the DNA matches it firmly.

TRBJ1-4 NA TRBV5-8 CASSSPNEGKLFF
TRBJ1-5 NA TRBV23-1 CASSPRQTQGVSNQPQHF
TRBJ1-1 NA TRBV5-1 CASSSQGRPAGTEAFF
TRBJ1-6 TRBD1 TRBV30 CAWSVGTANSPLHF
TRBJ1-1 TRBD1 TRBV6-5 CASSRDRVNTEAFF
TRBJ1-2 NA TRBV15 CATSNPGGARGYTF
TRBJ2-1 TRBD2 TRBV10-3 CAISDPGTSGVGNEQFF
TRBJ2-2 TRBD1 TRBV5-1 CASSLQPGQGTGELFF
TRBJ2-1 NA TRBV11-3 CASSLERRVNEQFF
TRBJ2-7 NA TRBV5-1 CASSFQQGPYEQYF
TRBJ2-7 TRBD1 TRBV11-1 CASTRTGREQYF
TRBJ2-7 TRBD2 TRBV5-1 CASAPSGLAYEQYF
TRBJ1-2 TRBD1 TRBV5-1 CASSYHQDRLNGYTF
TRBJ2-1 NA TRBV5-1 CASSTGSYNEQFF
TRBJ1-4 NA TRBV11-2 CASSLDYDRRNEKLFF
TRBJ2-5 TRBD2 TRBV28 CASSLGGGRSTKETQYF
TRBJ2-3 NA TRBV7-3 CASSSTSTDTQYF
TRBJ1-4 NA TRBV28 CASSLGSLRMNEKLFF
TRBJ2-7 NA TRBV6-5 CASSYGGAYTYEQYF
TRBJ1-1 TRBD1 TRBV7-8 CASSSFGTGTAEAFF